This T cell receptor (beta chain) stems from a study of T cells in Graves' hyperthyroidism and ophthalmopathy (dated by TCRdb to 2018 to 2020). Background on the whole study: A discovery cohort of 95 to 100 patients, 43 with Graves' ophthalmopathy and about 58 with stable Graves' hyperthyroidism, was used to find distinguishing TCR V-J signatures. The paper describes TCR Vbeta CDR3 sequencing of 140 or so peripheral blood samples, made up of 43 ophthalmopathy patients, over 70 hyperthyroidism patients and some 17 progressor patients. An independent validation cohort of about 19 hyperthyroidism patients and 17 patients who later progressed to ophthalmopathy tested prospective prediction of ophthalmopathy. The roughly 100 discovery patients were randomly divided into training and test sets at a 7:3 ratio. After sampling, hyperthyroidism patients received methimazole starting at 30 mg daily, and ophthalmopathy patients received high-dose intravenous methylprednisolone. In more than 5 Graves' hyperthyroidism patients, the study also compared T-cell repertoires from thyroid tissue with T-cell repertoires from blood. Broader findings and caveats from the paper: Sample size was not statistically predetermined, and blinding of investigators to group allocation was not performed. Blood samples also contained most of the expanded thyroid clonotypes (frequency above 0.001), which suggests that blood repertoires may reflect thyroid immune responses. A model built on a 13 V-J signature distinguished ophthalmopathy from stable hyperthyroidism, reaching about 88% sensitivity and approximately 83% specificity in cross-validation and 80%/75% in testing. In validation, the model predicted progression to ophthalmopathy a median of about 6.8 months before onset, with approximately 68% sensitivity and 72.22% specificity.

At the junction V is shortened by 6 bases and J by 5 bases; bases outside the gene matches: 11. The germline V gene encodes CDR1 MNHNY and CDR2 SVGAGI (reference sequence). Counted from cysteine to phenylalanine, this CDR3 has 15 amino acids. Only CDR3 DNA is held: 45 bases, read in frame from base 1. A patient counted as having stable Graves' hyperthyroidism if no progression to ophthalmopathy occurred over 18 months of follow-up. Hyperthyroidism patients were newly diagnosed, with disease duration under 2 months, and aged 18 to 65 years. The study excluded patients with uncontrolled infections, other autoimmune diseases, pregnancy or lactation. Diagnoses were based on clinical symptoms, serum thyroxine and TRAb, thyroid ultrasound and orbital computed tomography. Trizol reagent was used to extract total RNA, and RNA quality was then checked on an Agilent 2100 Bioanalyzer. TCR beta CDR3 regions were amplified from RNA transcripts. The first round of RT-PCR for the TCR CDR3 was performed with the HTBI primer set and the Qiagen OneStep RT-PCR kit. Libraries were constructed in a second round of multiplex PCR, after which size selection and purification were performed. Paired-end sequencing of the libraries was performed with 100 bp reads on an Illumina HiSeq2000. The authors processed their data as follows. SOAPnuke was used to process the raw data, with reads discarded if the reads contained adapters or uncalled bases, had a mean Phred below 15, or lacked an exact constant-primer or identifier match. COPE v1.2.5 was used to merge the high-quality paired reads, and each unique nucleotide sequence was defined as a clonotype. Clonotypes were aligned to IMGT TRBV, TRBD and TRBJ reference segments using MiTCR v1.1. The analysis included only V-J combinations with a frequency above 0.0001, which together covered about 99% of the repertoires. The TCS score was defined as the ratio of F50 (clonal expansion) to E x V (chaos), calculated using BLOSUM62-based TCRdist between CDR3 peptides within each V-J. Welch's t-statistics and random forest reduced 450 to 600 V-J features to 13, which were used in a naive Bayes classifier (R e1071). Thyroid-blood repertoire similarity was quantified with the Morisita-Horn index. TCRdb reanalyzed the raw reads on its own, using fastp at Q25 for trimming and MiXCR for clone calling, and kept in-frame beta chains. Each CDR3 protein appears once, grouped with its most common genes and DNA. The V and J calls come from TCRdb's annotation, not from the publication. This sample holds 450,000 to 700,000 distinct CDR3 sequences; 40% to 55% were observed only once. About 7.8% of the sample is taken by the ten largest.

Comments on this clonotype: It has no known antigen specificity. No qualities accompany the bases; no much larger clone lies one base away.

This clonotype was sampled from a woman aged 18-29 years with Graves' hyperthyroidism. Sequences were obtained from peripheral blood or thyroid tissue (not recorded which). Recombination linked TRBV6-6 to TRBJ2-7; TRBD1 aligns with 9 central bases. CDR3 reads: CASSPLTGGINEQYF. The nucleotides read TGTGCCAGCAGCCCTCTTACAGGGGGCATCAACGAGCAGTACTTC.